These 29 T cell receptor beta chains came from one sample sequenced in a study of shared clonotypes between healthy human individuals. Sequenced by immunoSEQ multiplex PCR; TCRdb stores in-frame clones only, minus some. The sample has roughly 2.1 million clones, just over 90% seen once. Naive CD8 cells, CD45RO-negative and positively selected for CCR7, excluded terminally differentiated effector memory CD45RA+ cells. The specimen was naive CD8+ T cells from PBMCs. These receptors came from a man aged 18 to 30 in good health. Some clones in this sample may be carry-over from other donors' samples.

The rearrangement links TRBV27 to TRBJ2-1; D may be TRBD1 or TRBD2 (6 bases each). Trimming cost V 1 base and J 1 base, with 11 bases left between them. The CDR3 sequence is 16 residues long. Germline V gene data show CDR1 as MNHEY and CDR2 as SMNVEV (reference sequence). The CDR3 DNA reads as TGTGCCAGCAGTTTATATTCGGGGGCTTCCTACAATGAGCAGTTCTTC. Its protein is CASSLYSGASYNEQFF.

This rearrangement joins TRBV5-1 to TRBJ2-2, with D possibly being TRBD2 (6 bases). V lost 6 bases and J lost 3, with 6 bases in between. The CDR3 extends over 12 amino acids. Germline V gene lookup returns CDR1 SGHRS and CDR2 YFSETQ. CDR3 protein: CASTGDTGELFF. Here the CDR3 DNA reads TGCGCCAGCACGGGGGACACCGGGGAGCTGTTTTTT.

This chain uses TRBV27 with TRBJ2-1; 9 bases line up with TRBD2. From germline, CDR1 is MNHEY and CDR2 SMNVEV (reference sequence). Trimming at V came to 5 bases and at J to 4 bases, leaving 9 bases not matched to a gene. This CDR3 spans 16 amino acids. CDR3 bases: TGTGCCAGCAGTCAAGCCGGACTAGCGCCATACAATGAGCAGTTCTTC. Translating it yields CASSQAGLAPYNEQFF.

As for this clone: The sample has other DNA sequences that encode this CDR3 too. The J gene is TRBJ2-7, the V gene TRBV2; D remains unclear. CDR3 length equals 11 residues. Germline CDR1 is SNHLY and CDR2 is FYNNEI. The ends were cut back, 4 bases at V and 1 base at J, with 2 bases in the middle. In DNA form, the CDR3 reads TGTGCCAGCAGTGCTTCCTACGAGCAGTACTTC. Translation: CASSASYEQYF.

This clone was found a few times. This CDR3 is also generated by other DNA sequences in the sample. The rearrangement joins TRBV2 to TRBJ2-7; a weak D match, TRBD1 (6 bases). V dropped 4 bases and J dropped 2 bases, with 6 bases sitting between them. This CDR3 region has 12 residues. Germline values: CDR1 SNHLY, CDR2 FYNNEI. The CDR3 DNA reads TGTGCCAGCAGTGGGACAGCCTACGAGCAGTACTTC. Amino acids: CASSGTAYEQYF.

V gene TRBV7-8 combines with J gene TRBJ2-2; D is tentatively TRBD1 or TRBD2 (6 bases each). Germline V gene sequence: CDR1 SGHVS, CDR2 FQNEAQ. Deletions cut 2 bases from V and 5 bases from J, with 12 bases between. This CDR3 comprises 15 residues. In DNA form, the CDR3 reads TGTGCCAGCAGCTTACTGCAGGGGAGGACCGGGGAGCTGTTTTTT. This sequence encodes CASSLLQGRTGELFF.

The chain has TRBV10-3 and TRBJ2-1; 13 bases match TRBD2. The V and J ends lost 5 bases and 8 bases, in that order; junction bases with no gene match: 6. In germline, CDR1 is ENHRY, CDR2 SYGVKD. CDR3 length equals 15 residues. CDR3 sequence: CAISRGLAGKDEQFF. The CDR3, as DNA: TGTGCCATCAGTAGGGGACTAGCGGGAAAGGATGAGCAGTTCTTC.

For the CDR3, the DNA is TGTGCCAGCAGCGACGGGACTCCTGGGGATGAGCAGTTCTTC. Amino acids: CASSDGTPGDEQFF. The V and J genes are TRBV9 and TRBJ2-1; weak D call: TRBD2 (6 bases). CDR3 length: 14 residues. Deletions cut 3 bases from V and 8 bases from J, with 15 bases between. In germline, CDR1 is SGDLS, CDR2 YYNGEE.

The rearrangement joins TRBV5-1 to TRBJ2-2; D is unresolved. The germline V gene has CDR1 SGHRS and CDR2 YFSETQ. Trimming pared 2 bases from V and 8 bases from J, leaving 7 bases between. CDR3 length: 12 amino acids. In DNA form, the CDR3 reads TGCGCCAGCAGCTTACTTCAAGGGGAGCTGTTTTTT. Protein product: CASSLLQGELFF.

The V gene is TRBV7-9, the J gene TRBJ2-7, with TRBD1 matching 7 bases. Looked up from germline, CDR1 is SEHNR and CDR2 is FQNEAQ (reference sequence). V lost 5 bases and J lost 4; bases outside the gene matches: 8. The CDR3 totals 14 residues. The CDR3 coding sequence is TGTGCCAGCAGCGGGCAGGGGGACCGATACGAGCAGTACTTC. This codes for CASSGQGDRYEQYF.

This chain connects TRBV11-2 to TRBJ2-2; 10 bases map to TRBD1. There are 19 residues in the CDR3. Germline CDR1 reads SGHAT; CDR2 reads FQNNGV. V trimming: 5 bases; J trimming: 4 bases; junction bases outside the gene matches: 16. CDR3 nucleotides: TGTGCCAGCAGCGGACCCCGGGACAGGGGCCTCCGCGGCACCGGGGAGCTGTTTTTT. This sequence encodes CASSGPRDRGLRGTGELFF.

The V call is TRBV9, the J call TRBJ2-7; the match to TRBD1 covers 11 bases. This CDR3 contains 16 residues. Germline CDR1 SGDLS, CDR2 YYNGEE. Losses at the gene ends were 2 bases for V and 3 bases for J; bases not matched to a gene: 7. The DNA of the CDR3 is TGTGCCAGCAGCGTTGAGGGGACAGGGGGTAACTACGAGCAGTACTTC. Amino acid sequence: CASSVEGTGGNYEQYF.

With regard to this clone: Other DNA sequences of this sample code for an identical CDR3. V is TRBV5-6 and J is TRBJ1-1; D unresolved. From germline, CDR1 is SGHDT and CDR2 YYEEEE. The CDR3 covers 11 residues. V was trimmed by 3 bases and J by 3 bases, leaving 3 bases between them. CDR3 nucleotides: TGTGCCAGCAGCTCGTACACTGAAGCTTTCTTT. Its protein is CASSSYTEAFF.

Points on this clone: Distinct nucleotide sequences in the sample also encode this CDR3. This chain connects TRBV7-6 to TRBJ2-5; D gene uncertain. Germline CDR1 is SGHVS and CDR2 is FNYEAQ. Between the trimmed V and J ends, which lost 0 bases and 3 bases, there was a span of 8 bases. The CDR3 loop spans 14 amino acids. The CDR3 sequence: CASSLARREETQYF. CDR3 DNA: TGTGCCAGCAGCTTAGCCCGGCGAGAAGAGACCCAGTACTTC.

V and J are TRBV6-1 and TRBJ2-7, with 10 bases fitting TRBD2. Germline-derived CDR1 and CDR2 are MNHNS and SASEGT. The J segment lost 5 bases and the V segment lost 4 bases, leaving 14 bases of the junction unmatched. There are 17 residues in the CDR3. The CDR3 loop is CASSGISGRAIIDEQYF. Here the CDR3 DNA reads TGTGCCAGCAGTGGTATAAGCGGGAGGGCCATCATCGACGAGCAGTACTTC.

This chain joins TRBV27 and TRBJ2-1; perhaps TRBD2 as D (6 bases). The germline CDR1 and CDR2 sequences are MNHEY and SMNVEV (reference sequence). The CDR3 is 17 residues long. Trimming stripped 3 bases from V and 4 bases from J, with 19 bases between. The chain's CDR3 is CASSLYSGVMRYNEQFF. For the CDR3, the DNA is TGTGCCAGCAGTTTGTACTCGGGGGTCATGAGGTACAATGAGCAGTTCTTC.

The CDR3 reads CASSLGGTLNTEAFF. CDR3 nucleotides: TGCGCCAGCAGCTTGGGGGGGACACTTAACACTGAAGCTTTCTTT. The J gene is TRBJ1-1, the V gene TRBV5-1; the D gene is possibly TRBD1 (6 bases). Germline lookup yields CDR1 SGHRS and CDR2 YFSETQ. V gave up 0 bases and J gave up 2 bases, with 11 bases separating them. This CDR3 is 15 amino acids long. Full variable domain (missing parts from reference TRBV5-1 and TRBJ1-1): KAGVTQTPRYLIKTRGQQVTLSCSPISGHRSVSWYQQTPGQGLQFLFEYFSETQRNKGNFPGRFSGRQFSNSRSEMNVSTLELGDSALYLCASSLGGTLNTEAFFGQGTRLTVV.

V and J are TRBV7-9 and TRBJ2-2; a possible D gene is TRBD1 (6 bases). V was cut by 2 bases and J by 1 base, with 11 bases left in between. Germline V CDR1 and CDR2: SEHNR, FQNEAQ (reference sequence). The length of the CDR3 is 16 residues. The CDR3: CASSLLWTVNTGELFF. In DNA form, the CDR3 reads TGTGCCAGCAGCTTATTATGGACAGTGAACACCGGGGAGCTGTTTTTT.

The genes are TRBV7-9 and TRBJ2-7, with 7 positions matching TRBD2. Germline V gene lookup returns CDR1 SEHNR and CDR2 FQNEAQ (reference sequence). The CDR3 sequence is 17 residues long. V gave up 8 bases and J gave up 3 bases; unmatched junction bases: 19. The CDR3 loop is CASRNSGSGTPSYEQYF. For the CDR3, the DNA is TGTGCCAGCCGTAACAGTGGGAGCGGGACGCCGAGCTACGAGCAGTACTTC.

The V and J genes are TRBV7-2 and TRBJ2-1; the D is unclear. The germline gives CDR1 SGHTA, CDR2 FQGNSA. Deletions cut 5 bases from V and 5 bases from J, with 13 bases between. This CDR3 is built from 14 residues. CDR3: CASSLRVTNNEQFF. CDR3 DNA: TGTGCCAGCAGCCTTCGGGTTACGAACAATGAGCAGTTCTTC.

The V gene is TRBV4-3, the J gene TRBJ2-5; 12 bases align to TRBD2. The CDR3 runs to 19 residues. The ends lost 0 bases at V and 5 bases at J; junction bases unmatched: 13. CDR1 is LGHNA, CDR2 YSLEER, per germline. The CDR3 sequence is CASSQDPVASGRAGETQYF. The CDR3 region has the DNA TGCGCCAGCAGCCAAGATCCGGTGGCTAGCGGGAGGGCCGGGGAGACCCAGTACTTC.

The rearrangement joins TRBV9 to TRBJ2-1, with 9 bases aligning to TRBD1. Germline-derived CDR1 and CDR2 are SGDLS and YYNGEE. V was pared by 0 bases and J by 9 bases, with 7 bases of the junction left unmatched. This CDR3 has 15 amino acids. CDR3 loop: CASSVDRGLLGEQFF. The CDR3 DNA reads TGTGCCAGCAGCGTAGACAGGGGGCTTCTGGGTGAGCAGTTCTTC.

The rearrangement uses TRBV29-1 and TRBJ2-2; the D gene is possibly TRBD2 (5 bases). Between the trimmed V and J ends, which lost 7 bases and 7 bases, there was a span of 16 bases. The CDR3 contains 13 residues. Per the germline V gene, CDR1 is SQVTM and CDR2 is ANQGSEA. The CDR3 DNA sequence: TGCAGCGCCCACGAGGGCTGGGGCGGGGAGCTGTTTTTT. As protein: CSAHEGWGGELFF.

This clone has only one observation. The chain joins TRBV11-2 to TRBJ2-1; a weak D match, TRBD1 (5 bases). The germline V gene has CDR1 SGHAT and CDR2 FQNNGV. The CDR3 length is 16 residues. The V and J ends lost 2 bases and 5 bases respectively, with 16 bases between them. CDR3 in amino acids: CASSLWSRVGDNEQFF. The CDR3 DNA sequence: TGTGCCAGCAGCTTATGGTCCAGGGTGGGTGACAATGAGCAGTTCTTC.

The chain carries TRBV19 and TRBJ1-2; D uncertain. This CDR3 has 19 residues. Germline V gives CDR1 LNHDA, CDR2 SQIVND (reference sequence). The V gene lost 5 bases and the J gene lost 4 bases, with 29 bases spanning the gap. CDR3 in amino acids: CASSPRLNAPSTFSYGYTF. Written as DNA, the CDR3 is TGTGCCAGTAGTCCCCGTTTGAACGCCCCCTCCACCTTCTCCTATGGCTACACCTTC.

This clone was observed a single time. This CDR3 is also generated by other DNA sequences in the sample. The rearrangement links TRBV29-1 to TRBJ2-7, with 7 bases matching TRBD1. The CDR3 is 13 amino acids. V shed 4 bases and J 0 bases; nucleotides not matched to a gene: 3. CDR1 and CDR2 from the germline V gene are SQVTM and ANQGSEA. The CDR3 DNA reads TGCAGCGTTGTTCGGGACAGCTCCTACGAGCAGTACTTC. This codes for CSVVRDSSYEQYF.

The genes are TRBV7-3 and TRBJ2-7, with D possibly TRBD1 on 5 matching bases. Trimming stripped 5 bases from V and 3 bases from J, with 17 bases between. In germline, CDR1 is SGHTA, CDR2 FQGTGA. CDR3 length equals 15 residues. CDR3 sequence: CASSPKLTVNYEQYF. CDR3 DNA sequence: TGTGCCAGCAGCCCCAAGCTGACAGTCAACTACGAGCAGTACTTC.

This clone appeared once. The CDR3 loop reads CASSLNQGTTGELFF. CDR3 DNA sequence: TGTGCCAGCAGCTTAAATCAGGGGACCACCGGGGAGCTGTTTTTT. The chain has TRBV7-3 and TRBJ2-2, with D possibly being TRBD1 (6 bases). This CDR3 contains 15 residues. Germline loops: CDR1 SGHTA, CDR2 FQGTGA. Trimming took 1 base from V and 4 from J, leaving 10 bases between them.

This chain connects TRBV7-9 to TRBJ1-1; unclear D gene. Trimming removed 7 bases from V and 4 bases from J, with 13 bases in between. The CDR3 is 13 residues long. Germline CDR1 reads SEHNR; CDR2 reads FQNEAQ (reference sequence). In nucleotides, the CDR3 is TGTGCCAGCACCTACCCCGCGGGCACTGAAGCTTTCTTT. Encoded protein: CASTYPAGTEAFF.